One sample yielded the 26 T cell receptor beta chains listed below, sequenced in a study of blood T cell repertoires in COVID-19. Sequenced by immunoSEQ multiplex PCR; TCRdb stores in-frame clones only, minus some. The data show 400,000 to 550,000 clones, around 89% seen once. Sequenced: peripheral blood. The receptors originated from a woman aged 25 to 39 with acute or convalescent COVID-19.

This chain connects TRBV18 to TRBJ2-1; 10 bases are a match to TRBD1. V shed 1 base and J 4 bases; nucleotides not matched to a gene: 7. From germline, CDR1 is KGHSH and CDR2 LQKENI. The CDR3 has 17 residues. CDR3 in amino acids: CASSPRSRDRGYNEQFF. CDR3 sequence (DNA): TGTGCCAGCTCACCACGATCCCGGGACAGGGGATACAATGAGCAGTTCTTC.

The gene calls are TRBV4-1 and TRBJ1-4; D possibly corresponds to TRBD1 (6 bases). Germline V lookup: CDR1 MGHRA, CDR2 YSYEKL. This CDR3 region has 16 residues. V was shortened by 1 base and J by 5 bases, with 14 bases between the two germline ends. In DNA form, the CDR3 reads TGCGCCAGCAGCCAAGGAGGGGGACACCGGAATGAAAAACTGTTTTTT. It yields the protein CASSQGGGHRNEKLFF.

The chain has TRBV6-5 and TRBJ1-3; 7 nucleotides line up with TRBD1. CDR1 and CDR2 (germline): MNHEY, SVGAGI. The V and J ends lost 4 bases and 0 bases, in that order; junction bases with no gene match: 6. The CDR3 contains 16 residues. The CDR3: CASSFTSGGSGNTIYF. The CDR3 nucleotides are TGTGCCAGCAGTTTTACCTCAGGGGGCTCTGGAAACACCATATATTTT.

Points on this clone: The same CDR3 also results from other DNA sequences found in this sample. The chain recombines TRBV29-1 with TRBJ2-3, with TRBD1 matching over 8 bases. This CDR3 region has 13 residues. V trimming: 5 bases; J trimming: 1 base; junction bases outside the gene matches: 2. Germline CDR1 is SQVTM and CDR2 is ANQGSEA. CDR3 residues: CSVTTGGTDTQYF. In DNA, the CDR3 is TGCAGCGTTACGACAGGGGGCACAGATACGCAGTATTTT.

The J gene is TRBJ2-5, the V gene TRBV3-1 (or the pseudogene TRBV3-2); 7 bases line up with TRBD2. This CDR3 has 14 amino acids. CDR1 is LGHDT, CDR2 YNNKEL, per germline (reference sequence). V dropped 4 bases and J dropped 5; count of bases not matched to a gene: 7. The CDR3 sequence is CASSRGTTRETQYF. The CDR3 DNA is TGTGCCAGCAGCCGGGGGACTACCCGGGAGACCCAGTACTTC.

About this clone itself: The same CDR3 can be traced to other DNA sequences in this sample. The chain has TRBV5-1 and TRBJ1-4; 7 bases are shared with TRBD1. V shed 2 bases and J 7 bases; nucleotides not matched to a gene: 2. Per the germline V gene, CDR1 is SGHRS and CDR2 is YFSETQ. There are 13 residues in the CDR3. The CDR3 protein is CASSLTGAEKLFF. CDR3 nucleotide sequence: TGCGCCAGCAGCTTAACAGGGGCTGAAAAACTGTTTTTT.

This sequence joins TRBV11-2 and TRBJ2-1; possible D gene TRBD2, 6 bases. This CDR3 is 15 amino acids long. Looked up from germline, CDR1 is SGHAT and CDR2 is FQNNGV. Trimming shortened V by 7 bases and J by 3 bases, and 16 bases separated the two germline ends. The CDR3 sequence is CASTDGSPHYNEQFF. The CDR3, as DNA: TGTGCCAGCACCGACGGGAGTCCCCACTACAATGAGCAGTTCTTC.

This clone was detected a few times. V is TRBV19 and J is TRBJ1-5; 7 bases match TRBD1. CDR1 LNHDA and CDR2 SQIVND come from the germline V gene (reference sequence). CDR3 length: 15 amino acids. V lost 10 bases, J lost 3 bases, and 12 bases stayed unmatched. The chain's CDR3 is CATTKGQLLNQPQHF. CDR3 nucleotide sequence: TGTGCCACTACCAAGGGACAGTTACTCAATCAGCCCCAGCATTTT.

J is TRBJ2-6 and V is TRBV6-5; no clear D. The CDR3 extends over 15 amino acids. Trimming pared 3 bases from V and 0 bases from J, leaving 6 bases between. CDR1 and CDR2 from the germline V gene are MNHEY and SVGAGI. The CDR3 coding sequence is TGTGCCAGCAGTTATGGTAGCTCTGGGGCCAACGTCCTGACTTTC. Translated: CASSYGSSGANVLTF.

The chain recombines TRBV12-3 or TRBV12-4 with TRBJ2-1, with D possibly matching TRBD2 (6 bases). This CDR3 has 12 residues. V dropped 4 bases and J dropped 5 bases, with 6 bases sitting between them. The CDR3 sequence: CASSWGDNEQFF. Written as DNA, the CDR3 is TGTGCCAGCAGTTGGGGGGACAATGAGCAGTTCTTC.

CDR3 nucleotides: TGTGCCAGCAGCCAGGGTACAGCTCAGCCCCAGCATTTT. Its protein product is CASSQGTAQPQHF. The chain combines TRBV12-3 or TRBV12-4 with TRBJ1-5; possible D gene TRBD1, 5 bases. V lost 6 bases, J lost 6 bases, and 12 bases lay in between. This CDR3 is built from 13 residues.

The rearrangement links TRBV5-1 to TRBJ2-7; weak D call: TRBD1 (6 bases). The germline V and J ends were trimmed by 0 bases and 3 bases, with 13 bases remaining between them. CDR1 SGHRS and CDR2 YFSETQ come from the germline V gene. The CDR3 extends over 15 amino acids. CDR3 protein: CASSLDSQGSYEQYF. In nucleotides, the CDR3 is TGCGCCAGCAGCTTGGATTCACAGGGTAGCTACGAGCAGTACTTC. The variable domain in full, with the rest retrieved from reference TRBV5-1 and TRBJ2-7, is KAGVTQTPRYLIKTRGQQVTLSCSPISGHRSVSWYQQTPGQGLQFLFEYFSETQRNKGNFPGRFSGRQFSNSRSEMNVSTLELGDSALYLCASSLDSQGSYEQYFGPGTRLTVT.

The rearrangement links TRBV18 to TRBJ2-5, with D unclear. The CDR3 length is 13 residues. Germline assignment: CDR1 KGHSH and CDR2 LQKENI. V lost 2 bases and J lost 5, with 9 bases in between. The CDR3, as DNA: TGTGCCAGCTCACCATCGATAGCCGAGACCCAGTACTTC. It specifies CASSPSIAETQYF.

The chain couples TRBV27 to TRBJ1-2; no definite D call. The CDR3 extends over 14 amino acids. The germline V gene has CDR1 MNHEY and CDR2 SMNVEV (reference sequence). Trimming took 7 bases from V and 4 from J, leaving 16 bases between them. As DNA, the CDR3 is TGTGCCAGCACTGCGGTAGGATCAAGCTATGGCTACACCTTC. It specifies CASTAVGSSYGYTF.

CDR3 bases: TGTGCCAGCAGTTTATTATCCGGGAGTGAGAAAAATGAGCAGTTCTTC. It is translated as CASSLLSGSEKNEQFF. The V call is TRBV27, the J call TRBJ2-1; D is possibly TRBD2 (6 bases). This CDR3 region has 16 residues. From germline, CDR1 is MNHEY and CDR2 SMNVEV (reference sequence). Trimming stripped 1 base from V and 7 bases from J, with 17 bases between.

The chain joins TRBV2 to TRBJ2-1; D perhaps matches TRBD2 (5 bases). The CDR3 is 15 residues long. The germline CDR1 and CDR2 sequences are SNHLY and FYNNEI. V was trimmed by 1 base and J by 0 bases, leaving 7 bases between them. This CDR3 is CASSEVRGSYNEQFF. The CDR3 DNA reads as TGTGCCAGCAGTGAAGTCCGGGGCTCCTACAATGAGCAGTTCTTC.

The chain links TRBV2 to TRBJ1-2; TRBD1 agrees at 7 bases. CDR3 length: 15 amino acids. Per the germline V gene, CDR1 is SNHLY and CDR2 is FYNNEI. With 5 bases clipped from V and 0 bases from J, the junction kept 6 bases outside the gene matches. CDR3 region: CASSPGQLSNYGYTF. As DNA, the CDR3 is TGTGCCAGCAGTCCGGGACAGCTTTCTAACTATGGCTACACCTTC.

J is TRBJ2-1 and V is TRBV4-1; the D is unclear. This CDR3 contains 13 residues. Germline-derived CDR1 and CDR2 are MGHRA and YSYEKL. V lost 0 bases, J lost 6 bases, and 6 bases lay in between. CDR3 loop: CASSQDRVNEQFF. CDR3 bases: TGCGCCAGCAGCCAAGATCGGGTCAATGAGCAGTTCTTC.

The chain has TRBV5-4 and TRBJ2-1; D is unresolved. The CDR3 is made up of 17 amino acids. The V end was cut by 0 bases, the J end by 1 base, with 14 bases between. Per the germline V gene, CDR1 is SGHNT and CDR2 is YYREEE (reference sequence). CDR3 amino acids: CASSLGGATGSYNEQFF. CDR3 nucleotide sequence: TGTGCCAGCAGCTTGGGCGGAGCGACGGGTTCCTACAATGAGCAGTTCTTC.

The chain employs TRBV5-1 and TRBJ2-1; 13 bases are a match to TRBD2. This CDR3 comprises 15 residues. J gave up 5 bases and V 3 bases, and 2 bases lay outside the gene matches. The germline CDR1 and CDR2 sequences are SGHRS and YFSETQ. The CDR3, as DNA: TGCGCCAGCAGCTATGGGACTAGCGGGAACAATGAGCAGTTCTTC. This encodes CASSYGTSGNNEQFF.

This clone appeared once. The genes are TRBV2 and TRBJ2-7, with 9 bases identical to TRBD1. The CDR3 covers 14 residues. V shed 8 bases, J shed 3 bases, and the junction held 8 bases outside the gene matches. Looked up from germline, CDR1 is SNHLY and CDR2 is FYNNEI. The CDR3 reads CASSRPGQGYEQYF. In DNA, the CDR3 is TGTGCCAGCTCACGGCCGGGACAGGGCTACGAGCAGTACTTC.

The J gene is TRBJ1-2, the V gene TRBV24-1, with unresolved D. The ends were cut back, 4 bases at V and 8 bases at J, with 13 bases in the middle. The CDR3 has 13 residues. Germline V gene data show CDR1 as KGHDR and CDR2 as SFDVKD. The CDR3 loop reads CATSEPNQRGYTF. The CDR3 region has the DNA TGTGCCACCAGTGAACCTAATCAGCGGGGCTACACCTTC.

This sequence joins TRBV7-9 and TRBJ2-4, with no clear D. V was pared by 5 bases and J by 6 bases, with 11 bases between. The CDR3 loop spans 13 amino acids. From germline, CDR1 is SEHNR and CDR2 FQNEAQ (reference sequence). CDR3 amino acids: CASSRNTLNIQYF. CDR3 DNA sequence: TGTGCCAGCAGCCGAAATACTTTAAACATTCAGTACTTC.

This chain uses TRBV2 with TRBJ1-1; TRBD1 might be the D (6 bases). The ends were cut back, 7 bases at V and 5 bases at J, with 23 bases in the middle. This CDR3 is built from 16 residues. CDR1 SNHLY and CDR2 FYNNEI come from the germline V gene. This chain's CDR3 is CASMVVQGMVATEAFF. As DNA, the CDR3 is TGTGCCAGCATGGTAGTCCAGGGGATGGTAGCGACTGAAGCTTTCTTT.

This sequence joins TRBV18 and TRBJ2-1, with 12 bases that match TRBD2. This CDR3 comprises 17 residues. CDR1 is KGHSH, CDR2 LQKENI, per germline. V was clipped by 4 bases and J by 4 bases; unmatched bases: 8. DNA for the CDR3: TGTGCCAGCTCACACTCGAGACTAGCGGGGGTTTACAATGAGCAGTTCTTC. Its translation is CASSHSRLAGVYNEQFF.

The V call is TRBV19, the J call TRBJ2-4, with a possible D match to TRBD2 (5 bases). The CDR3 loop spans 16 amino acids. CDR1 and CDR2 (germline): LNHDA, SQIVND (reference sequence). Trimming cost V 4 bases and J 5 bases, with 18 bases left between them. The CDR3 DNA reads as TGTGCCAGTAGTAACCCTTTAAGAGGGTCGGAAAACATTCAGTACTTC. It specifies CASSNPLRGSENIQYF.